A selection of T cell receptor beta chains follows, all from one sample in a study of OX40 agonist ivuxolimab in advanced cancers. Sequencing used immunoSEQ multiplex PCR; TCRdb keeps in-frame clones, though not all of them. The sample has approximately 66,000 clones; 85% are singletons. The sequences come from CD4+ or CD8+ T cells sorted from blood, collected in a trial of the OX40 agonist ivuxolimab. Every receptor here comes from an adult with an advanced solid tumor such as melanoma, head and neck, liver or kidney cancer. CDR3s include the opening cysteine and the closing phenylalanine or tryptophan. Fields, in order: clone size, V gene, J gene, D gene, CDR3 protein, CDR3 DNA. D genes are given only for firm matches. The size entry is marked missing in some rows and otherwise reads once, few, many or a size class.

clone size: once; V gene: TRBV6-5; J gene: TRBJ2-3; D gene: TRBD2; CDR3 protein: CASSYLAGDLYTQYF; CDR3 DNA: TGTGCCAGCAGTTACTTAGCGGGGGATCTCTATACGCAGTATTTT
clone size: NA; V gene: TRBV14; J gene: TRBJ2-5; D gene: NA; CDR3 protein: CASSQGQLTLETQYF; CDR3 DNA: TGTGCCAGCAGCCAAGGACAGCTCACGCTTGAGACCCAGTACTTC
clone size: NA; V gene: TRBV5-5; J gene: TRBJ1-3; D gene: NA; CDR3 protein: CASSLNTGNTIYF; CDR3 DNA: TGTGCCAGCAGCTTGAACACCGGGAACACCATATATTTT
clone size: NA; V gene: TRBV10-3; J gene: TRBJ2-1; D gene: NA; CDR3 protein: CALSGDRSSYNEQFF; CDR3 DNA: TGTGCCCTCTCCGGCGACCGTAGCTCCTACAATGAGCAGTTCTTC
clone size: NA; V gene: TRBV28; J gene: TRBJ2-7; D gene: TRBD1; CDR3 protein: CASSSGQGFYEQYF; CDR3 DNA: TGTGCCAGCAGTTCCGGACAGGGTTTCTACGAGCAGTACTTC
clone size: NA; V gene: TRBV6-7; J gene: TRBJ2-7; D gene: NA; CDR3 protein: CATTDPGPGVYEQYF; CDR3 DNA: TGTGCCACCACGGACCCCGGACCGGGTGTGTACGAGCAGTACTTC
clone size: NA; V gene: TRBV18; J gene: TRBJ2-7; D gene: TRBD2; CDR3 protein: CASSPVPAGGYEQYF; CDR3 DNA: TGTGCCAGCTCACCCGTTCCAGCGGGAGGCTACGAGCAGTACTTC
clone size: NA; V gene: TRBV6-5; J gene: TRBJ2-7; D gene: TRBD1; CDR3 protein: CASRLGTGGTYEQYF; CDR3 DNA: TGTGCCAGCAGACTCGGGACAGGGGGAACCTACGAGCAGTACTTC
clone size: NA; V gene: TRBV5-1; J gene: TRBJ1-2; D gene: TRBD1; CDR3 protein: CASSSQGVSDYGYTF; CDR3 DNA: TGCGCCAGCAGCAGTCAGGGGGTTTCAGACTATGGCTACACCTTC
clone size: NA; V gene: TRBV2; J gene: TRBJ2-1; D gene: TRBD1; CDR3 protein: CASSVQGADEQFF; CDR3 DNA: TGTGCCAGCAGTGTACAGGGGGCTGATGAGCAGTTCTTC
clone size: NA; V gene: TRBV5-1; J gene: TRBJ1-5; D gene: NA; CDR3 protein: CASILDNQPQHF; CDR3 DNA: TGCGCCAGCATCCTTGACAATCAGCCCCAGCATTTT
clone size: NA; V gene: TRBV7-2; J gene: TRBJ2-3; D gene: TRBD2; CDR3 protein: CASRPGGDTQYF; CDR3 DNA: TGTGCCAGCAGACCGGGAGGAGATACGCAGTATTTT
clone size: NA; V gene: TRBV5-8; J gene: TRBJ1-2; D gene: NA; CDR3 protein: CASSRVYGYTF; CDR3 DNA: TGTGCCAGCAGCCGGGTCTATGGCTACACCTTC
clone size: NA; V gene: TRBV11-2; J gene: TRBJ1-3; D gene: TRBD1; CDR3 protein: CASSSGTGAGNTIYF; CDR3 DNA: TGTGCCAGCAGCTCCGGGACAGGGGCTGGAAACACCATATATTTT
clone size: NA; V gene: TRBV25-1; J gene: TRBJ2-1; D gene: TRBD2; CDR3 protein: CASSEGSGGANEQFF; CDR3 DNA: TGTGCCAGCAGTGAAGGGAGCGGGGGGGCGAATGAGCAGTTCTTC
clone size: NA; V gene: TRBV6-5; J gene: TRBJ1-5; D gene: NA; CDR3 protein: CASSYLPGQPQHF; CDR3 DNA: TGTGCCAGCAGTTACCTCCCCGGGCAGCCCCAGCATTTT
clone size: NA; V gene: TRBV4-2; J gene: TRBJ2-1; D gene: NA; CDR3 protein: CASSQGYNEQFF; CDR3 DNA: TGTGCCAGCAGCCAGGGTTACAATGAGCAGTTCTTC